These 27 T cell receptor beta chains were sequenced from one sample in a study of regulatory T cells in long-lasting Graves disease. Sequencing libraries for TCR beta were prepared with iRepertoire HTBI primers and Arm-PCR of CDR3 regions. Via MiXCR, TCRdb re-called the multiplex PCR reads, giving one row per CDR3 protein. The sample has approximately 540,000 distinct CDR3 sequences, 12% seen once; the top ten hold around 9.3%. Sample time point: newly diagnosed GD, antithyroid drugs for less than 3 months. From PBMCs, RNA was extracted and then used to make the TCR library. These data were also filed under a second study, of T cells in Graves' hyperthyroidism and ophthalmopathy.

Specimen: peripheral blood mononuclear cells (PBMCs), collected at new diagnosis, from a patient treated with antithyroid drugs. The source of these receptors is a woman in her thirties with Graves disease.

With respect to this clonotype: With a much larger clone just one base away, this may be a read error. The genes are TRBV7-2 and TRBJ2-5; D unresolved. Germline CDR1 SGHTA, CDR2 FQGNSA. The CDR3 totals 12 residues. Trimming cost V 8 bases and J 6 bases, with 13 bases left between them. CDR3 nucleotides: TGTGCCAGCGGCCGCGACACGCAGACCCAGTACTTC. It encodes CASGRDTQTQYF.

Many counts were recorded for this clonotype. The rearrangement uses TRBV5-1 and TRBJ2-1; TRBD1 is a possible D gene (5 bases). This CDR3 comprises 15 residues. Trimming cost V 6 bases and J 1 base, with 14 bases left between them. Germline CDR1 and CDR2: SGHRS and YFSETQ. The DNA of the CDR3 is TGCGCCAGCAACATTAGGGGTAGTTCCTACAATGAGCAGTTCTTC. It encodes CASNIRGSSYNEQFF. Looking up the rest from reference TRBV5-1 and TRBJ2-1 gives the full variable domain: KAGVTQTPRYLIKTRGQQVTLSCSPISGHRSVSWYQQTPGQGLQFLFEYFSETQRNKGNFPGRFSGRQFSNSRSEMNVSTLELGDSALYLCASNIRGSSYNEQFFGPGTRLTVL.

This clonotype was seen repeatedly, ten times or more. This chain uses TRBV4-2 with TRBJ2-7, with TRBD1 matching 9 bases. The CDR3 has 20 residues. In germline, CDR1 is LGHNA, CDR2 YNFKEQ. J gave up 0 bases and V 3 bases, and 18 bases lay outside the gene matches. In DNA, the CDR3 is TGTGCCAGCAGCCACTTCTTACCCTCCCCCGGGACAGGGCCCTCCTACGAGCAGTACTTC. The encoded protein is CASSHFLPSPGTGPSYEQYF.

This clonotype has a handful of counts. The CDR3 reads CSVEGEEGPYEQYF. CDR3 bases: TGCAGCGTTGAAGGGGAGGAGGGGCCCTACGAGCAGTACTTC. This chain links TRBV29-1 with TRBJ2-7, with a tentative D call TRBD2 (6 bases). V lost 1 base and J lost 2, with 12 bases in between. The germline V gene encodes CDR1 SQVTM and CDR2 ANQGSEA. This CDR3 spans 14 amino acids.

This clonotype was picked up many times. The genes are TRBV27 and TRBJ2-1, with D tentatively TRBD2 (6 bases). Germline CDR1 reads MNHEY; CDR2 reads SMNVEV (reference sequence). Trimming removed 5 bases at V and 0 bases at J, with 11 bases between. The CDR3 is 15 amino acids. This CDR3 reads CASSNYGSSYNEQFF. CDR3 DNA sequence: TGTGCCAGCAGTAACTACGGGAGCTCCTACAATGAGCAGTTCTTC.

This clonotype was detected ten times or more. The rearrangement joins TRBV6-2 or TRBV6-3 to TRBJ2-5; D not certain. The CDR3 loop spans 14 amino acids. V shed 0 bases and J shed 7 bases, with 12 bases lying between them. Germline assignment: CDR1 MNHEY and CDR2 SVGEGT. The CDR3 DNA reads TGTGCCAGCAGTTACTCGAACACGCTGGGGACCCAGTACTTC. It encodes CASSYSNTLGTQYF.

This chain joins TRBV5-8 and TRBJ2-5; D remains ambiguous. The CDR3 contains 13 residues. Germline values: CDR1 SGHTS, CDR2 YDEGEE. V was shortened by 5 bases and J by 5 bases, with 13 bases between the two germline ends. As DNA, the CDR3 is TGTGCCAGCAGTTTGTGGGAACGGGAGACCCAGTACTTC. It is translated as CASSLWERETQYF.

This clonotype has at least ten counts. CDR3 nucleotide sequence: TGTGCCAGCAGCCAAGAGCTTGTCAGGGCAAATGAAAAACTGTTTTTT. Protein sequence: CASSQELVRANEKLFF. This chain uses TRBV3-1 with TRBJ1-4, with D perhaps TRBD1 (5 bases). Per the germline V gene, CDR1 is LGHDT and CDR2 is YNNKEL (reference sequence). The ends were cut back, 0 bases at V and 5 bases at J, with 13 bases in the middle. The CDR3 extends over 16 amino acids.

This clonotype was counted at least ten times. J is TRBJ1-4 and V is TRBV6-1; D remains ambiguous. Germline assignment: CDR1 MNHNS and CDR2 SASEGT. This CDR3 is 17 amino acids long. Trimming cost V 5 bases and J 4 bases, with 20 bases left between them. The CDR3 region has the DNA TGTGCCAGCAGTACACTACGACGAGGACCGGTTAATGAAAAACTGTTTTTT. As protein: CASSTLRRGPVNEKLFF.

This sequence joins TRBV28 and TRBJ2-2; 8 bases match TRBD1. The trim removed 6 bases at V and 4 bases at J, leaving 10 bases unmatched. The CDR3 runs to 16 residues. Germline CDR1 MDHEN, CDR2 SYDVKM. Written as DNA, the CDR3 is TGTGCCAGCAGGGCTCAGGACAGGGTGACCACCGGGGAGCTGTTTTTT. Protein: CASRAQDRVTTGELFF.

The table lists this clonotype with many counts. The chain carries TRBV11-2 and TRBJ2-5; D is unresolved. The CDR3 is made up of 14 amino acids. Germline CDR1 is SGHAT and CDR2 is FQNNGV. The V end was cut by 2 bases, the J end by 5 bases, with 12 bases between. CDR3 sequence: CASSLIPPAETQYF. The CDR3 coding sequence is TGTGCCAGCAGCTTAATCCCTCCGGCGGAGACCCAGTACTTC. Drawing the rest from reference TRBV11-2 and TRBJ2-5, the complete variable domain is EAGVAQSPRYKIIEKRQSVAFWCNPISGHATLYWYQQILGQGPKLLIQFQNNGVVDDSQLPKDRFSAERLKGVDSTLKIQPAKLEDSAVYLCASSLIPPAETQYFGPGTRLLVL.

This clonotype was seen ten or more times. The chain employs TRBV11-2 and TRBJ2-5; D may match TRBD1 or TRBD2 (5 bases each). The end of the DNA fits TRBJ2-1 better, so the J call may be wrong. Germline CDR1 reads SGHAT; CDR2 reads FQNNGV. The CDR3 runs to 15 residues. CDR3 in amino acids: CASSTLKGRDNEQFF. In DNA, the CDR3 is TGTGCCAGCAGCACTTTGAAGGGGAGAGACAATGAGCAGTTCTTC.

In this sample, this clonotype turned up many times. J is TRBJ2-1 and V is TRBV2; D not certain. The CDR3 contains 10 residues. V shed 4 bases and J shed 10 bases, with 5 bases lying between them. Germline V gene sequence: CDR1 SNHLY, CDR2 FYNNEI. For the CDR3, the DNA is TGTGCCAGCAGTGCAGGAGAGCAGTTCTTC. It codes for CASSAGEQFF.

This clonotype was seen more than once but under ten times. The CDR3 protein is CASTARRDRENTGELFF. CDR3 nucleotides: TGTGCCAGCACCGCTAGGAGAGACAGGGAGAACACCGGGGAGCTGTTTTTT. This chain uses TRBV9 with TRBJ2-2; the match to TRBD1 covers 7 bases. Looked up from germline, CDR1 is SGDLS and CDR2 is YYNGEE. The length of the CDR3 is 17 residues. V lost 6 bases and J lost 1; bases outside the gene matches: 12.

This clonotype was observed many times. The chain is built from TRBV7-2 and TRBJ1-1; no clear D. CDR1 is SGHTA, CDR2 FQGNSA, per germline. The CDR3 is made up of 13 amino acids. V was cut by 4 bases and J by 7 bases, with 13 bases left in between. This CDR3 is CASSSSFRGEAFF. CDR3 bases: TGTGCCAGCAGCTCTAGTTTCCGGGGTGAAGCTTTCTTT.

This clonotype was counted ten times or more. This chain joins TRBV10-3 and TRBJ2-1, with 9 bases that match TRBD2. This CDR3 has 17 residues. Looked up from germline, CDR1 is ENHRY and CDR2 is SYGVKD. The V segment lost 5 bases and the J segment 6 bases; nucleotides outside the gene matches: 14. CDR3: CAISRNHLAGQSNEQFF. In DNA, the CDR3 is TGTGCCATCAGTAGGAACCACCTAGCGGGACAAAGCAATGAGCAGTTCTTC.

This clonotype was found a few times. The chain joins TRBV12-3 or TRBV12-4 to TRBJ2-6, with 7 bases fitting TRBD1. The V and J ends lost 6 bases and 0 bases, in that order; junction bases with no gene match: 11. This CDR3 has 18 amino acids. The CDR3 reads CASSPTRQGSSGANVLTF. Written as DNA, the CDR3 is TGTGCCAGCAGCCCTACCCGACAGGGCAGCTCTGGGGCCAACGTCCTGACTTTC.

This clonotype was counted ten times or more. The germline gene is not matched at one end of the junction; a read error may be the cause. This chain joins TRBV5-1 and TRBJ2-1, with TRBD2 matching 9 bases. The germline CDR1 and CDR2 sequences are SGHRS and YFSETQ. The CDR3 loop spans 15 amino acids. This CDR3 is CASSLELAGVNEQFF. CDR3 nucleotide sequence: TGTGCCAGCAGCTTAGAATTAGCGGGAGTCAATGAGCAGTTCTTC.

This clonotype was detected many times. The chain links TRBV11-2 to TRBJ2-7; no reliable D call. The CDR3 consists of 11 residues. CDR1 and CDR2 from the germline V gene are SGHAT and FQNNGV. V gave up 3 bases and J gave up 3 bases, with 3 bases separating them. Here the CDR3 DNA reads TGTGCCAGCAGCTTCTACTACGAGCAGTACTTC. Encoded protein: CASSFYYEQYF. The full variable domain, rest sourced from reference TRBV11-2 and TRBJ2-7, is EAGVAQSPRYKIIEKRQSVAFWCNPISGHATLYWYQQILGQGPKLLIQFQNNGVVDDSQLPKDRFSAERLKGVDSTLKIQPAKLEDSAVYLCASSFYYEQYFGPGTRLTVT.

The chain carries TRBV11-2 and TRBJ2-7; D gene uncertain. The CDR3 spans 11 residues. Trimming left V 3 bases short and J 6 bases short, with 6 bases between. CDR1 is SGHAT and CDR2 is FQNNGV in the germline V gene. The CDR3 sequence: CASSFSVEQYF. For the CDR3, the DNA is TGTGCCAGCAGCTTTTCAGTCGAGCAGTACTTC.

The table lists this clonotype with a few counts. This rearrangement joins TRBV5-6 to TRBJ1-2; D is perhaps TRBD1 (6 bases). CDR1 is SGHDT, CDR2 YYEEEE, per germline. This CDR3 comprises 15 residues. Trimming stripped 2 bases from V and 4 bases from J, with 15 bases between. In nucleotides, the CDR3 is TGTGCCAGCAGCTTACAATCGGGGGCGGTCTATGGCTACACCTTC. It encodes CASSLQSGAVYGYTF.

The sample holds many counts of this clonotype. J is TRBJ2-7 and V is TRBV11-2; 7 bases are a match to TRBD2. J lost 9 bases, V lost 1 base, and 6 bases had no gene match. Germline lookup yields CDR1 SGHAT and CDR2 FQNNGV. The CDR3 consists of 13 residues. CDR3 in amino acids: CASSLVTGGSQYF. The CDR3 DNA sequence: TGTGCCAGCAGCTTAGTAACGGGAGGATCGCAGTACTTC.

This clonotype was counted a few times. The J gene is TRBJ1-5, the V gene TRBV19; D remains ambiguous. The germline V and J ends were trimmed by 5 bases and 3 bases, with 17 bases remaining between them. Germline loops: CDR1 LNHDA, CDR2 SQIVND (reference sequence). CDR3 length: 16 amino acids. As DNA, the CDR3 is TGTGCCAGTAGTGCGGAACTTACGGTATTCAATCAGCCCCAGCATTTT. Translation gives CASSAELTVFNQPQHF.

In its sample, this clonotype was seen many times. The chain recombines TRBV6-1 with TRBJ1-6; the D is unclear. The V gene's germline CDR1 is MNHNS and CDR2 SASEGT. The CDR3 has 12 amino acids. V lost 6 bases, J lost 6 bases, and 6 bases lay in between. The CDR3 coding sequence is TGTGCCAGCAGCCCCCCTAATTCACCCCTCCACTTT. Residues: CASSPPNSPLHF.

Many counts were recorded for this clonotype. The chain is built from TRBV29-1 and TRBJ2-1; 7 nucleotides line up with TRBD1. The length of the CDR3 is 14 residues. V was pared by 4 bases and J by 1 base, with 4 bases of the junction left unmatched. CDR1 is SQVTM and CDR2 is ANQGSEA in the germline V gene. The CDR3 sequence is CSVGRQGSYNEQFF. The DNA of the CDR3 is TGCAGCGTTGGTAGACAGGGTTCCTACAATGAGCAGTTCTTC.

The table lists this clonotype with many counts. The chain couples TRBV11-2 to TRBJ1-4; D might be TRBD1 (6 bases). Germline lookup yields CDR1 SGHAT and CDR2 FQNNGV. The CDR3 is 15 residues long. V was cut by 5 bases and J by 6 bases, with 16 bases left in between. The CDR3 region has the DNA TGTGCCAGCAGCCGTGGCCGGACAGCCTATGAAAAACTGTTTTTT. Translation: CASSRGRTAYEKLFF.

The rearrangement joins TRBV6-2 or TRBV6-3 to TRBJ2-6; D is ambiguous. CDR3 size: 18 residues. From germline, CDR1 is MNHEY and CDR2 SVGEGT. The V end lost 7 bases, the J end lost 0 bases, and 19 bases lay between the germline ends. The DNA for the CDR3 is TGTGCCAGCACCTACGTACCCTCATGGAGCTCTGGGGCCAACGTCCTGACTTTC. Protein sequence: CASTYVPSWSSGANVLTF.